This T cell receptor beta chain was captured in a study of radiotherapy plus CTLA-4 blockade in lung cancer. Profiled with immunoSEQ multiplex PCR; TCRdb holds only in-frame clones, not every one. The sample has about 87,000 clones; about 87% are singletons. CDR1 LNHDA and CDR2 SQIVND come from the germline V gene (reference sequence). CDR3 length equals 15 residues. V lost 6 bases and J 1 base, leaving 13 bases between the germline ends. Study findings and constraints: Once radiotherapy plus ipilimumab had been given, TCR clones derived from tumor expanded in blood.

There are a few counts of this clone. Its antigen is as yet unknown. This sample comprised peripheral blood, obtained from a patient treated with radiotherapy plus ipilimumab. V and J are TRBV19 and TRBJ1-5; possible D gene TRBD1, 6 bases. The origin of this receptor is a human donor with non-small cell lung cancer that progressed on radiotherapy plus ipilimumab. The CDR3 DNA reads TGTGCCAGTAGGAACAGGGTGCTAAGCAATCAGCCCCAGCATTTT. It is translated as CASRNRVLSNQPQHF. The full variable domain, in which reference TRBV19 and TRBJ1-5 provide the parts outside the CDR3, is DGGITQSPKYLFRKEGQNVTLSCEQNLNHDAMYWYRQDPGQGLRLIYYSQIVNDFQKGDIAEGYSVSREKKESFPLTVTSAQKNPTAFYLCASRNRVLSNQPQHFGDGTRLSIL.